This is a list of T cell receptor beta chains from one sample in a study of blood T cell repertoires in COVID-19. Libraries were prepared by immunoSEQ multiplex PCR; TCRdb keeps only in-frame clonotypes and omits some of them. The data contain approximately 140,000 clones, 84% of them singletons. The sample taken for sequencing was peripheral blood. The source is a man between 65 and 85 years old with acute or convalescent COVID-19. Each CDR3 is given with its conserved first and last residue. The D gene is left open where the match is weak. The size entry is marked missing in some rows and otherwise reads once, few, many or a size class.

v_gene: TRBV14
d_gene: TRBD2
abundance: few
j_gene: TRBJ2-7
CDR3nt: TGTGCCAGCAGCCAGAGGACTAGCGGGACGTACGAGCAGTACTTC
CDR3aa: CASSQRTSGTYEQYF

v_gene: TRBV12-3/TRBV12-4
d_gene: NA
abundance: many
j_gene: TRBJ2-7
CDR3nt: TGTGCCAGCAGTTTAAATCTCTACGAGCAGTACTTC
CDR3aa: CASSLNLYEQYF

v_gene: TRBV7-9
d_gene: TRBD1
abundance: NA
j_gene: TRBJ2-7
CDR3nt: TGTGCCAGCAGCCGAGAAACCAGGGGGTACGTGCAGTACTTC
CDR3aa: CASSRETRGYVQYF

v_gene: TRBV19
d_gene: NA
abundance: NA
j_gene: TRBJ2-3
CDR3nt: TGTGCCAGTAGTTTCCTGTTAGGAGGCACAGATACGCAGTATTTT
CDR3aa: CASSFLLGGTDTQYF

v_gene: TRBV7-7
d_gene: TRBD1
abundance: NA
j_gene: TRBJ1-6
CDR3nt: TGTGCTAGCAGCTTAGAAGGGACAGATAATTCACCCCTCCACTTT
CDR3aa: CASSLEGTDNSPLHF

v_gene: TRBV7-2
d_gene: NA
abundance: NA
j_gene: TRBJ2-7
CDR3nt: TGTGCCAGCAGCTTAGTCGGCGGCAGGGCGACCTACGAGCAGTACTTC
CDR3aa: CASSLVGGRATYEQYF

v_gene: TRBV18
d_gene: NA
abundance: NA
j_gene: TRBJ1-3
CDR3nt: TGTGCCAGCTCACCAGACAGCTCTGGAAACACCATATATTTT
CDR3aa: CASSPDSSGNTIYF

v_gene: TRBV6-1
d_gene: NA
abundance: few
j_gene: TRBJ1-1
CDR3nt: TGTGCCAGCAGTGGAGCGGGAGAAGACACTGAAGCTTTCTTT
CDR3aa: CASSGAGEDTEAFF

v_gene: TRBV7-2
d_gene: TRBD2
abundance: NA
j_gene: TRBJ2-1
CDR3nt: TGTGCCAGCAGGGGGGGGGACTCATCTCAGTTCTTC
CDR3aa: CASRGGDSSQFF

v_gene: TRBV15
d_gene: NA
abundance: once
j_gene: TRBJ2-7
CDR3nt: TGTGCCACCAGCAGAGTTATGCCGTCGAGTATTACCTACGAGCAGTACTTC
CDR3aa: CATSRVMPSSITYEQYF

v_gene: TRBV28
d_gene: NA
abundance: few
j_gene: TRBJ2-7
CDR3nt: TGTGCCAGCAGTTTACCGGGTCGGAGCTCCTACGAGCAGTACTTC
CDR3aa: CASSLPGRSSYEQYF

v_gene: TRBV5-4
d_gene: TRBD2
abundance: NA
j_gene: TRBJ2-2
CDR3nt: TGTGCCAGCGGGCTAGCGGGACGGACCGGGGAGCTGTTTTTT
CDR3aa: CASGLAGRTGELFF

v_gene: TRBV5-4
d_gene: TRBD2
abundance: NA
j_gene: TRBJ2-3
CDR3nt: TGTGCCAGCAGTCCTGGAACGACTAGCGTAGGGGCAGATACGCAGTATTTT
CDR3aa: CASSPGTTSVGADTQYF

v_gene: TRBV5-1
d_gene: NA
abundance: few
j_gene: TRBJ1-3
CDR3nt: TGCGCCAGCAGCTCGGCAGGATCTGGAAACACCATATATTTT
CDR3aa: CASSSAGSGNTIYF

v_gene: TRBV27
d_gene: TRBD1
abundance: NA
j_gene: TRBJ1-5
CDR3nt: TGTGCCAGCAGCGACAGGGGAGGTGTTAGGCCCCAGCATTTT
CDR3aa: CASSDRGGVRPQHF

v_gene: TRBV6-5
d_gene: NA
abundance: NA
j_gene: TRBJ2-7
CDR3nt: TGTGCCAGCAGTTATGAACAGCTCTCCTACGAGCAGTACTTC
CDR3aa: CASSYEQLSYEQYF

v_gene: TRBV2
d_gene: TRBD1
abundance: NA
j_gene: TRBJ1-1
CDR3nt: TGTGCCAGCAGTGACCCTTGGACAGGGTCACTGAACACTGAAGCTTTCTTT
CDR3aa: CASSDPWTGSLNTEAFF

v_gene: TRBV18
d_gene: NA
abundance: NA
j_gene: TRBJ2-7
CDR3nt: TGTGCCAGCTCACCACCGGGGTCGCAGGGTAACCTCTACGAGCAGTACTTC
CDR3aa: CASSPPGSQGNLYEQYF

v_gene: TRBV18
d_gene: TRBD1
abundance: NA
j_gene: TRBJ2-7
CDR3nt: TGTGCCAGCTCACCGGGACAGGGGGAGGCCTACGAGCAGTACTTC
CDR3aa: CASSPGQGEAYEQYF

v_gene: TRBV30
d_gene: TRBD1
abundance: NA
j_gene: TRBJ1-3
CDR3nt: TGTGCCTGGGGTAAACAGGGGGCACTTTCTGGAAACACCATATATTTT
CDR3aa: CAWGKQGALSGNTIYF

v_gene: TRBV3-1/TRBV3-2
d_gene: NA
abundance: NA
j_gene: TRBJ1-5
CDR3nt: TGTGCCAGCAGCCAAGATATTAATTCGAAAGGAGGGCCCCAGCATTTT
CDR3aa: CASSQDINSKGGPQHF

v_gene: TRBV18
d_gene: NA
abundance: NA
j_gene: TRBJ1-5
CDR3nt: TGTGCCAGCTCACCAGGGGGCGATCAGCCCCAGCATTTT
CDR3aa: CASSPGGDQPQHF

v_gene: TRBV19
d_gene: NA
abundance: NA
j_gene: TRBJ1-2
CDR3nt: TGTGCCAGTAGTGAGGACAGACGAGCCTATGGCTACACCTTC
CDR3aa: CASSEDRRAYGYTF

v_gene: TRBV3-1/TRBV3-2
d_gene: NA
abundance: many
j_gene: TRBJ2-3
CDR3nt: TGTGCCAGCAGCCATACGGGTACGCAGTATTTT
CDR3aa: CASSHTGTQYF

v_gene: TRBV7-2
d_gene: TRBD1
abundance: NA
j_gene: TRBJ1-2
CDR3nt: TGTGCCAGCAGCCCCGATGGACAGGCCTATGGCTACACCTTC
CDR3aa: CASSPDGQAYGYTF

v_gene: TRBV27
d_gene: NA
abundance: NA
j_gene: TRBJ2-7
CDR3nt: TGTGCCAGCTCTCGGGACAGTGCGGGGATGAACGAGCAGTACTTC
CDR3aa: CASSRDSAGMNEQYF

v_gene: TRBV7-9
d_gene: TRBD1
abundance: NA
j_gene: TRBJ1-3
CDR3nt: TGTGCCAGCAGGGGACAGAGAGGAAACACCATATATTTT
CDR3aa: CASRGQRGNTIYF

v_gene: TRBV4-2
d_gene: NA
abundance: NA
j_gene: TRBJ2-1
CDR3nt: TGTGCCAGCAGCTTTAGCGGCAGCTCCTACAATGAGCAGTTCTTC
CDR3aa: CASSFSGSSYNEQFF

v_gene: TRBV19
d_gene: NA
abundance: once
j_gene: TRBJ2-1
CDR3nt: TGTGCCAGTAGTATAGCCCCCGGGGGTGATGAGCAGTTCTTC
CDR3aa: CASSIAPGGDEQFF

v_gene: TRBV28
d_gene: NA
abundance: NA
j_gene: TRBJ2-7
CDR3nt: TGTGCCAGCAACCTGGAGGGCTACGAGCAGTACTTC
CDR3aa: CASNLEGYEQYF

v_gene: TRBV28
d_gene: TRBD1
abundance: NA
j_gene: TRBJ1-2
CDR3nt: TGTGCCAGCGGTATGCCGGAACAGGGGGCCTATGGCTACACCTTC
CDR3aa: CASGMPEQGAYGYTF

v_gene: TRBV10-1
d_gene: TRBD1
abundance: NA
j_gene: TRBJ2-3
CDR3nt: TGCGCTTCCGGGACAGGCCGATCGGACCTCACAGATACGCAGTATTTT
CDR3aa: CASGTGRSDLTDTQYF

v_gene: TRBV7-9
d_gene: TRBD1
abundance: NA
j_gene: TRBJ1-1
CDR3nt: TGTGCCAGCAGCTCACTCGACAGGGGACACACTGAAGCTTTCTTT
CDR3aa: CASSSLDRGHTEAFF

v_gene: TRBV7-9
d_gene: NA
abundance: NA
j_gene: TRBJ1-1
CDR3nt: TGTGCCCCCGGGGCGGGGGACACTGAAGCTTTCTTT
CDR3aa: CAPGAGDTEAFF

v_gene: TRBV6-1
d_gene: NA
abundance: NA
j_gene: TRBJ1-3
CDR3nt: TGTGCCAGCAGTGAGTCGTGGCTCGGAAACACCATATATTTT
CDR3aa: CASSESWLGNTIYF

v_gene: TRBV19
d_gene: TRBD2
abundance: NA
j_gene: TRBJ2-1
CDR3nt: TGTGCCAGTAGTATGTGGGGCGGGAGGATCTACAATGAGCAGTTCTTC
CDR3aa: CASSMWGGRIYNEQFF

v_gene: TRBV20-1
d_gene: NA
abundance: NA
j_gene: TRBJ2-1
CDR3nt: TGCAGTGCTAGTCATACTCGGACTGGCAATGAGCAGTTCTTC
CDR3aa: CSASHTRTGNEQFF

v_gene: TRBV27
d_gene: TRBD2
abundance: NA
j_gene: TRBJ2-7
CDR3nt: TGTGCCAGCAGGCGGGGGGGTCTTACAGGGGATGGGTACTACGAGCAGTACTTC
CDR3aa: CASRRGGLTGDGYYEQYF

v_gene: TRBV7-7
d_gene: NA
abundance: few
j_gene: TRBJ2-2
CDR3nt: TGTGCTAGCAGCTTAGCTCTAGGATCCCATACCGGGGAGCTGTTTTTT
CDR3aa: CASSLALGSHTGELFF

v_gene: TRBV10-2
d_gene: TRBD1
abundance: NA
j_gene: TRBJ1-4
CDR3nt: TGCGCCAGCAGTGAGTCCGGACAGGGCGGTAGTGAAAAACTGTTTTTT
CDR3aa: CASSESGQGGSEKLFF

v_gene: TRBV5-1
d_gene: TRBD2
abundance: NA
j_gene: TRBJ2-1
CDR3nt: TGCGCCAGCAGCTTGGTTGCGGGAGAAGTCGGTGAGCAGTTCTTC
CDR3aa: CASSLVAGEVGEQFF

v_gene: TRBV5-1
d_gene: TRBD1
abundance: NA
j_gene: TRBJ2-2
CDR3nt: TGCGCCAGCAGATCCGGGACAGGGACGGCCGGGGAGCTGTTTTTT
CDR3aa: CASRSGTGTAGELFF

v_gene: TRBV2
d_gene: NA
abundance: NA
j_gene: TRBJ1-5
CDR3nt: TGTGCCAGCAGTGGGTCAAGAGAACGGCCCCAGCATTTT
CDR3aa: CASSGSRERPQHF

v_gene: TRBV9
d_gene: NA
abundance: NA
j_gene: TRBJ2-2
CDR3nt: TGTGCCAGCAGCGTAGTGACGGGGAACACCGGGGAGCTGTTTTTT
CDR3aa: CASSVVTGNTGELFF

v_gene: TRBV10-1
d_gene: NA
abundance: NA
j_gene: TRBJ2-2
CDR3nt: TGCGCCAGCAGTGAAAGGACTTACACCGGGGAGCTGTTTTTT
CDR3aa: CASSERTYTGELFF

v_gene: TRBV4-1
d_gene: TRBD1
abundance: NA
j_gene: TRBJ2-1
CDR3nt: TGCGCCAGCAGCCCCGAGGGACAGGGGTGGAACAATGAGCAGTTCTTC
CDR3aa: CASSPEGQGWNNEQFF

v_gene: TRBV28
d_gene: NA
abundance: NA
j_gene: TRBJ1-2
CDR3nt: TGCCCTCATCAAGGGCGGGGTTGGAACTATGGCTACACCTTC
CDR3aa: CPHQGRGWNYGYTF

v_gene: TRBV19
d_gene: TRBD2
abundance: NA
j_gene: TRBJ2-1
CDR3nt: TGTGCCAGCGCCTATGCGGGGGGTAGTGAGCAGTTCTTC
CDR3aa: CASAYAGGSEQFF

v_gene: TRBV10-3
d_gene: TRBD1
abundance: NA
j_gene: TRBJ1-2
CDR3nt: TGTGCCATCAGTGGGCCTCCGGGACAGGGGGCTTATGGCTACACCTTC
CDR3aa: CAISGPPGQGAYGYTF

v_gene: TRBV14
d_gene: TRBD1
abundance: NA
j_gene: TRBJ2-3
CDR3nt: TGTGCCAGCAGCCCCCTCACAGGGGGCACAGATACGCAGTATTTT
CDR3aa: CASSPLTGGTDTQYF

v_gene: TRBV19
d_gene: TRBD2
abundance: NA
j_gene: TRBJ2-1
CDR3nt: TGTGCCAGTAGTGTCACAGCGGGGAGGCCCGATGAGCAGTTCTTC
CDR3aa: CASSVTAGRPDEQFF

v_gene: TRBV7-9
d_gene: TRBD2
abundance: NA
j_gene: TRBJ2-7
CDR3nt: TGTGCCAGCAGCCAAGTGGGGACTAGCGCCTACGAGCAGTACTTC
CDR3aa: CASSQVGTSAYEQYF

v_gene: TRBV2
d_gene: NA
abundance: NA
j_gene: TRBJ2-5
CDR3nt: TGTGCCAGCAGTGGGGCAGCAACGAAAGAGACCCAGTACTTC
CDR3aa: CASSGAATKETQYF

v_gene: TRBV2
d_gene: NA
abundance: NA
j_gene: TRBJ1-2
CDR3nt: TGTGCCAGCGCGCCGGGGCAGGGGCCCCCGCATGGCTACACCTTC
CDR3aa: CASAPGQGPPHGYTF

v_gene: TRBV18
d_gene: NA
abundance: NA
j_gene: TRBJ1-2
CDR3nt: TGTGCCAGCTCACCGACAGAAAACTATGGCTACACCTTC
CDR3aa: CASSPTENYGYTF

v_gene: TRBV27
d_gene: NA
abundance: NA
j_gene: TRBJ2-3
CDR3nt: TGTGCCAGCAGCCTGGGGGGAGCTCAAGCCACAGATACGCAGTATTTT
CDR3aa: CASSLGGAQATDTQYF

v_gene: TRBV6-5
d_gene: TRBD2
abundance: NA
j_gene: TRBJ2-2
CDR3nt: TGTGCCAGCAGTTTCGCCTTGGGGGGGGTCGCCGGGGAGCTGTTTTTT
CDR3aa: CASSFALGGVAGELFF

v_gene: TRBV9
d_gene: NA
abundance: NA
j_gene: TRBJ1-1
CDR3nt: TGTGCCAGCAGCGTAGGTCTCCCGAACACTGAAGCTTTCTTT
CDR3aa: CASSVGLPNTEAFF

v_gene: TRBV5-4
d_gene: NA
abundance: NA
j_gene: TRBJ1-6
CDR3nt: TGTGCCAGCAGCTTAATGCTAAATTCACCCCTCCACTTT
CDR3aa: CASSLMLNSPLHF